The clone carrying this T cell receptor (beta chain) was recorded once. V gave up 4 bases and J gave up 5 bases; unmatched junction bases: 9. Germline values: CDR1 MGHRA, CDR2 YSYEKL. CDR3 size: 15 residues. The source of the sample is a study of T cell changes during pregnancy in multiple sclerosis. The method was immunoSEQ multiplex PCR; TCRdb's version includes in-frame clones alone and lacks a portion of them. The sample has approximately 90,000 clones; about nine tenths are singletons. The sample consisted of peripheral blood, taken in the first trimester of pregnancy. This sequence originates from a female donor with multiple sclerosis, enrolled in a pregnancy study. The J gene is TRBJ2-5, the V gene TRBV4-1; TRBD2 aligns across 8 bases. The CDR3 nucleotides read TGCGCCAGCAGCCCGGGGGGGGTAACGGGGGAGACCCAGTACTTC. Protein sequence: CASSPGGVTGETQYF.